The present T cell receptor beta chain was sequenced within a study of blood T cell repertoires in COVID-19. The CDR3 consists of 14 residues. From germline, CDR1 is MNHEY and CDR2 SVGAGI. The V end was cut by 6 bases, the J end by 6 bases, with 14 bases between. Clones were sequenced by immunoSEQ multiplex PCR, and TCRdb holds only the in-frame ones, with some missing. Among approximately 74,000 clones listed, approximately 88% were seen once. The rearrangement joins TRBV6-5 to TRBJ2-2; TRBD1 might be the D (6 bases). Material for sequencing was peripheral blood. This TCR was sampled from a woman aged 60-75 years with acute or convalescent COVID-19. The CDR3 DNA follows: TGTGCCAGCAGAGGACAGATACTCTCCGGGGAGCTGTTTTTT. Its protein product is CASRGQILSGELFF.